The entry below describes one T cell receptor (beta chain). The target antigen is unknown. These data originate in a study of spatial heterogeneity in lung cancer. From the 5' RACE reads, TCRdb called clonotypes with MiXCR, one entry per CDR3 protein. The sample shows some 100,000 distinct CDR3 sequences, approximately 12% of them seen only once. Overall study findings and caveats: Blood contained ubiquitous expanded tumor TCRs more at resection than at follow-up.

Time point described: sample taken at primary tumor resection. The donor group consisted of around 70 patients who had untreated, early-stage non-small cell lung cancer. In each case, whole RNA from tumor, nontumor lung or frozen PBMC was sequenced unsorted. Sequenced material: PBMCs, taken at surgery. The clonotype comes from a male donor with early-stage non-small cell lung cancer.

This chain's CDR3 is CASSLPSGQPQHF. In nucleotides, the CDR3 is TGTGCCAGCAGCTTACCTTCCGGTCAGCCCCAGCATTTT. The chain has TRBV7-9 and TRBJ1-5; D ambiguous. CDR1 and CDR2 (germline): SEHNR, FQNEAQ (reference sequence). Trimming removed 2 bases at V and 6 bases at J, with 8 bases between. The CDR3 consists of 13 residues.